Listed here are 32 T cell receptor beta chains from one sample, sequenced in a study of T cells in Graves' hyperthyroidism and ophthalmopathy. The CDR3 regions of TCR beta were amplified from RNA transcripts. RT-PCR in the first round (using the HTBI primer set) targeted the TCR CDR3. One entry per CDR3 protein results from TCRdb running MiXCR on the multiplex PCR reads. Of some 560,000 distinct CDR3 sequences in the sample, 15% to 18% are singletons; the top ten hold around 6.6%. The specimen sequenced was blood. The receptors here all came from a woman in her thirties with Graves' hyperthyroidism.

The chain recombines TRBV5-1 with TRBJ2-5; D unresolved. V was trimmed by 4 bases and J by 1 base, leaving 20 bases between them. The CDR3 sequence is 17 residues long. Germline loops: CDR1 SGHRS, CDR2 YFSETQ. The DNA for the CDR3 is TGCGCCAGCAGCCACGGCACGTTTCCCGACGGCCAAGAGACCCAGTACTTC. This sequence encodes CASSHGTFPDGQETQYF.

In its sample, this clonotype was seen many times. The V and J genes are TRBV5-1 and TRBJ1-2, with 7 bases fitting TRBD1. This CDR3 has 15 amino acids. The V and J ends lost 5 bases and 0 bases, in that order; junction bases with no gene match: 7. The germline V gene encodes CDR1 SGHRS and CDR2 YFSETQ. In DNA, the CDR3 is TGCGCCAGCAGTCGGTGGACAGGAGCTAACTATGGCTACACCTTC. Amino acid sequence: CASSRWTGANYGYTF.

In the case of this clonotype: Given a much more abundant clone one base away, this may be a read error. The V call is TRBV6-2 or TRBV6-3, the J call TRBJ2-7, with 9 bases that match TRBD2. The germline gives CDR1 MNHEY, CDR2 SVGEGT. The CDR3 loop spans 15 amino acids. V trimming: 5 bases; J trimming: 7 bases; junction bases outside the gene matches: 12. This CDR3 is CASSTRTSEDNEQYF. The DNA of the CDR3 is TGTGCCAGCAGTACCAGGACTAGCGAGGACAATGAGCAGTACTTC.

This clonotype appeared many times. V is TRBV6-2 or TRBV6-3 and J is TRBJ2-1, with D possibly being TRBD1 or TRBD2 (5 bases each). CDR3 size: 15 residues. CDR1 is MNHEY, CDR2 SVGEGT, per germline. The germline V and J ends were trimmed by 2 bases and 4 bases, with 12 bases remaining between them. This CDR3 reads CASSYDGGPYNEQFF. CDR3 nucleotide sequence: TGTGCCAGCAGTTACGATGGGGGTCCGTACAATGAGCAGTTCTTC.

In its sample, this clonotype was seen many times. The rearrangement joins TRBV5-1 to TRBJ2-7; TRBD2 matches 7 bases. The CDR3 totals 13 residues. J gave up 6 bases and V 0 bases, and 3 bases lay outside the gene matches. Germline lookup yields CDR1 SGHRS and CDR2 YFSETQ. For the CDR3, the DNA is TGCGCCAGCAGCTTGGATGGGGGGGGCGAGCAGTACTTC. Encoded protein: CASSLDGGGEQYF.

The rearrangement joins TRBV19 to TRBJ2-2; possible D gene TRBD1, 6 bases. Trimming took off 4 bases at V and 0 bases at J, with 15 bases between the two ends. CDR3 size: 17 residues. In germline, CDR1 is LNHDA, CDR2 SQIVND (reference sequence). The CDR3 DNA reads as TGTGCCAGTAGTACAGGGACAAGGGGCGCGAACACCGGGGAGCTGTTTTTT. Encoded protein: CASSTGTRGANTGELFF.

This clonotype was counted only a few times. This chain connects TRBV5-4 to TRBJ2-1; D unresolved. Trimming took 0 bases from V and 10 from J, leaving 11 bases between them. The CDR3 runs 13 residues. Germline V lookup: CDR1 SGHNT, CDR2 YYREEE (reference sequence). The CDR3 loop reads CASSLASPWEQFF. CDR3 DNA sequence: TGTGCCAGCAGCTTGGCGAGTCCCTGGGAGCAGTTCTTC.

This clonotype was recorded many times. V gene TRBV9 combines with J gene TRBJ2-1, with D possibly called TRBD1 or TRBD2 (5 bases each). The V end lost 0 bases, the J end lost 0 bases, and 10 bases lay between the germline ends. In germline, CDR1 is SGDLS, CDR2 YYNGEE. The CDR3 spans 16 residues. CDR3: CASSVAGRGSYNEQFF. The CDR3 nucleotides are TGTGCCAGCAGCGTAGCGGGACGGGGCTCCTACAATGAGCAGTTCTTC.

This clonotype was seen repeatedly, ten times or more. The chain couples TRBV11-3 to TRBJ2-5, with 7 nucleotides matching TRBD2. J was trimmed by 2 bases and V by 1 base; bases with no gene match: 7. The CDR3 extends over 16 amino acids. Germline CDR1 SGHNT, CDR2 YENEEA. CDR3 region: CASSLVGGTSQETQYF. In DNA form, the CDR3 reads TGTGCCAGCAGCTTAGTGGGGGGGACGTCTCAAGAGACCCAGTACTTC.

This clonotype was seen more than once but under ten times. The rearrangement uses TRBV10-3 and TRBJ2-7; TRBD2 might be the D (6 bases). The V gene lost 10 bases and the J gene lost 4 bases, with 17 bases spanning the gap. The germline gives CDR1 ENHRY, CDR2 SYGVKD. The CDR3 spans 13 residues. CDR3 coding DNA: TGTGCCACCAGGGTCCGGGAGAGTTACGAGCAGTACTTC. Encoded protein: CATRVRESYEQYF.

The sample holds many counts of this clonotype. The rearrangement uses TRBV9 and TRBJ2-1; maybe TRBD1 (6 bases). CDR3 length: 17 amino acids. Trimming removed 3 bases at V and 5 bases at J, with 21 bases between. Germline CDR1 reads SGDLS; CDR2 reads YYNGEE. The CDR3 sequence: CASSAEGRGVENNEQFF. DNA for the CDR3: TGTGCCAGCAGCGCCGAAGGCAGGGGAGTAGAGAACAATGAGCAGTTCTTC.

This chain joins TRBV5-1 and TRBJ2-1, with D possibly TRBD2 on 5 matching bases. V shed 3 bases and J shed 4 bases, with 11 bases lying between them. The CDR3 length is 14 residues. CDR1 SGHRS and CDR2 YFSETQ come from the germline V gene. DNA of the CDR3: TGCGCCAGCAGCTCCTCGCGGACTTACAATGAGCAGTTCTTC. Amino acids: CASSSSRTYNEQFF.

As concerns this clonotype: A much larger clone lies a single base off, so this may be a read error. This CDR3 is CTSSGEYNEQFF. CDR3 nucleotide sequence: TGTACCAGCAGCGGGGAGTACAATGAGCAGTTCTTC. J is TRBJ2-1 and V is TRBV14; 7 bases fit TRBD2. CDR3 size: 12 residues. CDR1 SGHDN and CDR2 FVKESK come from the germline V gene.

This clonotype was picked up many times. The chain joins TRBV30 to TRBJ2-2, with 7 bases aligning to TRBD1. V trimming: 4 bases; J trimming: 4 bases; junction bases outside the gene matches: 12. The length of the CDR3 is 16 residues. Germline loops: CDR1 GTSNPN, CDR2 SVGIG (reference sequence). The CDR3 DNA reads TGTGCCTGGAAGAATCAAGGGGGCTGGAGCACCGGGGAGCTGTTTTTT. It is translated as CAWKNQGGWSTGELFF.

The genes are TRBV11-2 and TRBJ2-3; 9 bases are a match to TRBD2. Germline CDR1 is SGHAT and CDR2 is FQNNGV. The CDR3 sequence is 15 residues long. V shed 1 base and J 2 bases; nucleotides not matched to a gene: 1. The CDR3 reads CASSLASGITDTQYF. CDR3 DNA sequence: TGTGCCAGCAGCTTAGCTAGCGGGATCACAGATACGCAGTATTTT.

About this clonotype: Being one base from a much bigger clone, this may be a read error. The gene calls are TRBV27 and TRBJ1-1; tentative D call: TRBD1 (5 bases). The CDR3 contains 10 residues. Trimming cost V 7 bases and J 11 bases, with 11 bases left between them. CDR1 is MNHEY and CDR2 is SMNVEV in the germline V gene (reference sequence). The CDR3 loop is CASNVGDAFF. In DNA form, the CDR3 reads TGTGCCAGCAATGTAGGGGATGCTTTCTTT.

This clonotype was detected ten times or more. The chain couples TRBV2 to TRBJ2-3; 9 bases are shared with TRBD2. The CDR3 consists of 14 residues. Germline loops: CDR1 SNHLY, CDR2 FYNNEI. Unmatched junction bases numbered 6, after V lost 5 bases and J lost 6 bases. CDR3 sequence (DNA): TGTGCCAGCAGTCAAAGCGGGAGGACGGATACGCAGTATTTT. Encoded protein: CASSQSGRTDTQYF.

The chain recombines TRBV29-1 with TRBJ2-1; 10 bases agree with TRBD2. The CDR3 loop spans 17 amino acids. Germline CDR1 reads SQVTM; CDR2 reads ANQGSEA. V shed 1 base, J shed 2 bases, and the junction held 8 bases outside the gene matches. The CDR3 DNA reads as TGCAGCGTTGAAGTCCCGACTAGCGGGCGTACCTACAATGAGCAGTTCTTC. Translating gives CSVEVPTSGRTYNEQFF.

The chain combines TRBV19 with TRBJ1-5; TRBD1 matches 8 bases. V lost 0 bases, J lost 4 bases, and 8 bases stayed unmatched. Germline V gene data show CDR1 as LNHDA and CDR2 as SQIVND (reference sequence). There are 17 residues in the CDR3. The CDR3 DNA follows: TGTGCCAGTAGTATAGATCTAGGACAGGGAAGGAATCAGCCCCAGCATTTT. Residues: CASSIDLGQGRNQPQHF.

This clonotype was recorded a few times. This chain uses TRBV5-6 with TRBJ2-7, with a possible D match to TRBD1 (5 bases). V shed 4 bases and J shed 6 bases, with 11 bases lying between them. The CDR3 has 12 residues. Germline lookup yields CDR1 SGHDT and CDR2 YYEEEE. CDR3 sequence (DNA): TGTGCCAGCAGCCAGGTAGGGGTCGAGCAGTACTTC. Protein: CASSQVGVEQYF.

J is TRBJ2-2 and V is TRBV29-1; D remains unclear. CDR1 SQVTM and CDR2 ANQGSEA come from the germline V gene. The CDR3 spans 13 residues. Trimming took 3 bases from V and 0 from J, leaving 5 bases between them. The DNA of the CDR3 is TGCAGCGTTGATGGCGCGAACACCGGGGAGCTGTTTTTT. Its protein is CSVDGANTGELFF.

This sequence joins TRBV27 and TRBJ2-5; 10 positions match TRBD2. The CDR3 has 13 amino acids. With V trimmed by 2 bases and J by 9 bases, 3 bases remained unmatched. In germline, CDR1 is MNHEY, CDR2 SMNVEV (reference sequence). CDR3 sequence: CASSLIAGGPQYF. In nucleotides, the CDR3 is TGTGCCAGCAGTTTAATAGCGGGAGGACCCCAGTACTTC.

The rearrangement joins TRBV9 to TRBJ2-1; D might be TRBD2 (6 bases). Deletions cut 2 bases from V and 7 bases from J, with 7 bases between. Per the germline V gene, CDR1 is SGDLS and CDR2 is YYNGEE. This CDR3 region has 12 residues. The DNA for the CDR3 is TGTGCCAGCAGCGTTCGGGAGAATGAGCAGTTCTTC. Amino acids: CASSVRENEQFF.

The sample holds many counts of this clonotype. The chain uses TRBV11-2 and TRBJ2-4, with 12 bases fitting TRBD2. In germline, CDR1 is SGHAT, CDR2 FQNNGV. The CDR3 has 14 amino acids. Trimming at V came to 4 bases and at J to 8 bases, leaving 3 bases not matched to a gene. CDR3 DNA sequence: TGTGCCAGCAGCTGGGGACTAGCGGGCGACATTCAGTACTTC. Its protein is CASSWGLAGDIQYF.

The sample holds a few counts of this clonotype. The chain recombines TRBV7-9 with TRBJ1-2; D possibly corresponds to TRBD1 (5 bases). The CDR3 contains 13 residues. V lost 1 base and J lost 8, with 11 bases in between. Germline CDR1 SEHNR, CDR2 FQNEAQ (reference sequence). The CDR3 nucleotides read TGTGCCAGCAGCTTAGGGGGGTTTGGGGGCTACACCTTC. Translation: CASSLGGFGGYTF.

The sample holds many counts of this clonotype. The V call is TRBV7-2, the J call TRBJ2-7, with D unresolved. The CDR3 totals 14 residues. From germline, CDR1 is SGHTA and CDR2 FQGNSA. Trimming left V 0 bases short and J 6 bases short, with 12 bases between. CDR3 DNA: TGTGCCAGCAGCTTAGCCCTAGGGTTCTCCGAGCAGTACTTC. This translates into CASSLALGFSEQYF.

This clonotype came up many times. The V call is TRBV12-3 or TRBV12-4, the J call TRBJ1-2; TRBD1 aligns across 7 bases. With 0 bases clipped from V and 8 bases from J, the junction kept 3 bases outside the gene matches. The CDR3 covers 13 residues. The CDR3 DNA sequence: TGTGCCAGCAGTTTAGCAGGGGGCGGAGGCTACACCTTC. As protein: CASSLAGGGGYTF.

This clonotype was detected many times. This sequence joins TRBV29-1 and TRBJ1-2; 8 bases align to TRBD1. Losses at the gene ends were 6 bases for V and 0 bases for J; bases not matched to a gene: 12. The CDR3 is made up of 16 amino acids. Germline CDR1 reads SQVTM; CDR2 reads ANQGSEA. CDR3 protein: CSVEGTGDSTNYGYTF. The CDR3 nucleotides read TGCAGCGTCGAGGGGACAGGTGACTCCACTAACTATGGCTACACCTTC.

In its sample, this clonotype was seen many times. The rearrangement links TRBV7-9 to TRBJ2-1; 11 nucleotides line up with TRBD2. J lost 0 bases, V lost 10 bases, and 14 bases had no gene match. This CDR3 has 18 amino acids. Germline assignment: CDR1 SEHNR and CDR2 FQNEAQ (reference sequence). In DNA, the CDR3 is TGTGCCACCTTGGGACTAGCGGACTTAGGGAGCTCCTACAATGAGCAGTTCTTC. Translating it yields CATLGLADLGSSYNEQFF.

This sequence joins TRBV19 and TRBJ2-7; D is undetermined. CDR3 size: 12 residues. Germline CDR1 reads LNHDA; CDR2 reads SQIVND (reference sequence). Trimming left V 7 bases short and J 1 base short, with 8 bases between. CDR3 coding DNA: TGTGCCAGTATCGGGCAGTCCTACGAGCAGTACTTC. Amino acids: CASIGQSYEQYF.

The V call is TRBV28, the J call TRBJ1-5; D is unresolved. Per germline, CDR1 MDHEN and CDR2 SYDVKM. Trimming left V 6 bases short and J 2 bases short, with 26 bases between. The CDR3 loop spans 19 amino acids. CDR3 bases: TGTGCCAGCAGCCGAAGCCGGGATCCCGTTTCTTGGGGCAATCAGCCCCAGCATTTT. Residues: CASSRSRDPVSWGNQPQHF.

This clonotype was picked up many times. The chain has TRBV12-3 or TRBV12-4 and TRBJ1-1; TRBD1 aligns across 7 bases. CDR3 length: 14 residues. V gave up 6 bases and J gave up 6 bases; unmatched junction bases: 10. The CDR3 DNA reads as TGTGCCAGCAGAACTGACAGGGACATCGCTGAAGCTTTCTTT. It specifies CASRTDRDIAEAFF.